Included here is one TCR beta chain sequence, with context. These data originate in a study of blood T cell repertoires in COVID-19. V was clipped by 1 base and J by 1 base, with 22 bases between them. Germline CDR1 is MNHEY and CDR2 is SMNVEV (reference sequence). The CDR3 totals 19 residues. Sequencing was performed with immunoSEQ multiplex PCR; in TCRdb, only in-frame clones are kept and a portion is missing. The data show 15,000 to 20,000 clones, about 81% seen once. This receptor was obtained from a man aged 40-49 years with active or convalescent COVID-19. The chain uses TRBV27 and TRBJ1-1; D uncertain. Sequencing input: peripheral blood. Here the CDR3 reads CASSLYPEPTFSRNTEAFF. The DNA for the CDR3 is TGTGCCAGCAGTTTATACCCAGAACCGACCTTTTCTAGGAACACTGAAGCTTTCTTT.